This T cell receptor beta chain was identified in a study of T cell repertoires in cytomegalovirus infection. Study-level information: Researchers turned to recently identified HLA-C-restricted CMV epitopes as well as well-studied HLA-B-restricted ones. CMV infection and matching HLA type were both indicated by public TCR beta signatures.

The sample holds a few counts of this clonotype. What it recognizes is unknown. CDR1 and CDR2 from the germline V gene are MNHNS and SASEGT. The V gene end was trimmed by 6 bases and the J gene end by 7 bases; junction bases not matched to a gene: 11. CDR3 length equals 16 residues. TCRdb re-called the reads with MiXCR, one entry per CDR3 protein. The repertoire holds some 480,000 distinct CDR3 sequences, 30% to 40% seen once, with roughly 16% in the top ten. Study results and caveats: Ex vivo, HLA-C-restricted CMV-specific TCR beta clonotypes prevailed over the rest of the response. Totalled public TCR beta family frequency picked out people who carried CMV plus the relevant HLA.

Material: cultured PBMCs, obtained from culture after CMV antigen stimulation. The clonotype originates from a human donor in good health (CMV status not recorded). Some clones in this sample may be carry-over from other donors' samples. This chain links TRBV6-1 with TRBJ2-3, with 12 bases matching TRBD2. The CDR3 loop is CASSPNLAGGPHTQYF. CDR3 DNA: TGTGCCAGCAGCCCAAACCTAGCGGGAGGGCCGCATACGCAGTATTTT.